This T cell receptor beta chain was captured in a study of cytomegalovirus exposure and HLA in healthy donors. In germline, CDR1 is SGHRS, CDR2 YFSETQ. The CDR3 has 16 residues. PCR used 60 Vbeta primers and 13 Jbeta primers. Clones were sequenced by immunoSEQ multiplex PCR, and TCRdb holds only the in-frame ones, with some missing. Here the sample spans roughly 110,000 clones, just over 70% being singletons. The genes are TRBV5-1 and TRBJ2-5; 9 bases match TRBD1. The J call could be wrong; TRBJ2-7 is a better fit for the DNA end. Specimen: PBMCs. The sequence derives from a boy younger than 18 in good health and CMV-seronegative. The CDR3 region has the DNA TGCGCCAGCAGCTTGGCTCGGGGGGACAGGGTGGGCGAGCAGTACTTC. Amino acids: CASSLARGDRVGEQYF.